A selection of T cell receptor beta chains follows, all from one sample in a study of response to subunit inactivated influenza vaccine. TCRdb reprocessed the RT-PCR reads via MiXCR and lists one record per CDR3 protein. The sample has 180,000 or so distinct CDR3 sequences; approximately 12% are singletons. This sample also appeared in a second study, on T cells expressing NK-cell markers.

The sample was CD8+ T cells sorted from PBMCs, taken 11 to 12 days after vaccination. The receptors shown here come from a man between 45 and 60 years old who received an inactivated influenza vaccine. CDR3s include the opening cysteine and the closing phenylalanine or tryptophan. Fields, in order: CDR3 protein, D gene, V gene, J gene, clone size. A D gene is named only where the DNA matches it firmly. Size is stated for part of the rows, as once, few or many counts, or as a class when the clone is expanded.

CDR3 protein: CASSLEVGGNSPLHF
D gene: .
V gene: TRBV11-2
J gene: TRBJ1-6
clone size: .

CDR3 protein: CSVAGGAPGYNEQFF
D gene: TRBD2
V gene: TRBV29-1
J gene: TRBJ2-1
clone size: .

CDR3 protein: CASSWLQAYEQYF
D gene: .
V gene: TRBV5-1
J gene: TRBJ2-7
clone size: .

CDR3 protein: CASSPWASGSQETQYF
D gene: .
V gene: TRBV27
J gene: TRBJ2-5
clone size: .

CDR3 protein: CATSRDLQPYEQYF
D gene: .
V gene: TRBV15
J gene: TRBJ2-7
clone size: .

CDR3 protein: CASSLGQNLANYGYTF
D gene: .
V gene: TRBV2
J gene: TRBJ1-2
clone size: few

CDR3 protein: CASSYADSGGETQYF
D gene: .
V gene: TRBV6-5
J gene: TRBJ2-5
clone size: many

CDR3 protein: CAIPVRQSNTGELFF
D gene: .
V gene: TRBV10-3
J gene: TRBJ2-2
clone size: few

CDR3 protein: CASSAFRGYNEQFF
D gene: .
V gene: TRBV12-3/TRBV12-4
J gene: TRBJ2-1
clone size: many

CDR3 protein: CASSPLLSAQETQYF
D gene: .
V gene: TRBV7-6
J gene: TRBJ2-5
clone size: .

CDR3 protein: CASSQVVGQGSTRLHF
D gene: .
V gene: TRBV4-1
J gene: TRBJ1-6
clone size: few

CDR3 protein: CASSVRDSLNEQFF
D gene: TRBD1
V gene: TRBV6-1
J gene: TRBJ2-1
clone size: few

CDR3 protein: CASSLFVNEQFF
D gene: .
V gene: TRBV7-9
J gene: TRBJ2-1
clone size: many

CDR3 protein: CASSFWTGSNQPQHF
D gene: TRBD1
V gene: TRBV5-5
J gene: TRBJ1-5
clone size: few

CDR3 protein: CASSYSENTEAFF
D gene: .
V gene: TRBV6-5
J gene: TRBJ1-1
clone size: few

CDR3 protein: CASSPGLAEETQYF
D gene: TRBD2
V gene: TRBV9
J gene: TRBJ2-5
clone size: .

CDR3 protein: CASSLLPDEAFF
D gene: .
V gene: TRBV12-3/TRBV12-4
J gene: TRBJ1-1
clone size: .